This T cell receptor beta chain came from a study of T cells in Graves' hyperthyroidism and ophthalmopathy. This CDR3 comprises 14 residues. V lost 0 bases, J lost 6 bases, and 13 bases lay in between. Germline V gives CDR1 SGHDT, CDR2 YYEEEE. To note about this clonotype: Its antigen is unknown.

Amplified regions were TCR beta CDR3 sequences from RNA transcripts. HTBI primers were used for first-round RT-PCR of the TCR CDR3. TCRdb independently ran MiXCR on the multiplex PCR reads; one entry per CDR3 protein. The sample lists approximately 410,000 distinct CDR3 sequences, under 15% occurring once. Uncontrolled infection, other autoimmune disease, pregnancy or lactation disqualified patients from enrolment. Study-wide findings and caveats: In blood, most of the thyroid clonotypes expanded above 0.001 were also present.

The origin of this receptor is a man between 18 and 29 years old with Graves' ophthalmopathy. Sequencing was done on a sample of blood. This chain connects TRBV5-6 to TRBJ2-7; possibly TRBD1 for D (6 bases). DNA for the CDR3: TGTGCCAGCAGCTTGGAAAACAGGGAAAGCGAGCAGTACTTC. Translation: CASSLENRESEQYF.